These 22 T cell receptor beta chains came from one sample sequenced in a study of high-grade serous ovarian cancer treatment subgroups. Tumor tissue was taken before any definitive surgery or chemotherapy was given. TCRdb keeps only in-frame clones here, not all; method: immunoSEQ multiplex PCR. The repertoire holds thousands of clones, with about two thirds as singletons. The sample was tumor tissue. All receptors derive from a human donor with high-grade serous ovarian cancer.

The V gene is TRBV2, the J gene TRBJ1-2; D may be TRBD1 (6 bases). V lost 4 bases to trimming and J lost 3 bases, with 21 bases between them. Germline assignment: CDR1 SNHLY and CDR2 FYNNEI. This CDR3 has 17 residues. The CDR3 is CASSGATGTATYYGYTF. The CDR3 DNA is TGTGCCAGCAGTGGGGCGACAGGAACAGCAACCTACTATGGCTACACCTTC.

With regard to this clone: At one of its ends the junction is not consistent with the germline gene, which may arise from a read error. This chain uses TRBV7-9 with TRBJ2-7; 11 bases are a match to TRBD2. Germline V gene lookup returns CDR1 SEHNR and CDR2 FQNEAQ (reference sequence). The CDR3 contains 11 residues. This CDR3 is CASSIAGGEYF. CDR3 nucleotides: TGTGCCAGCAGCATAGCGGGAGGGGAGTACTTC.

The chain joins TRBV28 to TRBJ1-1, with 9 positions matching TRBD1. CDR1 and CDR2 from the germline V gene are MDHEN and SYDVKM. The CDR3 consists of 15 residues. V gave up 6 bases and J gave up 2 bases; unmatched junction bases: 7. The CDR3, as DNA: TGTGCCAGCAGGCCCCGGGACAGGGCCAACACTGAAGCTTTCTTT. This translates into CASRPRDRANTEAFF.

CDR3 sequence (DNA): TGTGCCAGCAGCTTTCCAGAGACCCAGTACTTC. It is translated as CASSFPETQYF. The chain is built from TRBV7-9 and TRBJ2-5; D is uncertain. The CDR3 loop spans 11 amino acids. The V gene's germline CDR1 is SEHNR and CDR2 FQNEAQ (reference sequence). The V end was cut by 3 bases, the J end by 4 bases, with 3 bases between.

The CDR3 sequence: CASSPVGWQGGYEQYF. CDR3 nucleotide sequence: TGTGCCAGCAGCCCCGTCGGATGGCAGGGGGGTTACGAGCAGTACTTC. The V and J genes are TRBV5-8 and TRBJ2-7, with a tentative D call TRBD1 (7 bases). V lost 4 bases and J 4 bases, leaving 21 bases between the germline ends. Germline assignment: CDR1 SGHTS and CDR2 YDEGEE. The CDR3 contains 16 residues.

The V gene is TRBV29-1, the J gene TRBJ2-7; D tentatively fits TRBD1 or TRBD2 (5 bases each). Germline V gene lookup returns CDR1 SQVTM and CDR2 ANQGSEA. Trimming took off 8 bases at V and 0 bases at J, with 23 bases between the two ends. This CDR3 is 16 amino acids long. CDR3 protein: CSLAGTSASHSYEQYF. CDR3 in DNA: TGCAGCCTCGCAGGGACCTCCGCCTCTCACTCCTACGAGCAGTACTTC.

This clone showed up just once. The chain recombines TRBV6-1 with TRBJ2-1; D not certain. CDR3 size: 11 residues. V shed 2 bases and J shed 12 bases, with 8 bases lying between them. Germline V CDR1 and CDR2: MNHNS, SASEGT. In DNA form, the CDR3 reads TGTGCCAGCAGTGAATCTAATCCGCAGTTCTTC. This gives the protein CASSESNPQFF.

The J gene is TRBJ1-1, the V gene TRBV7-2; no definite D call. The CDR3 is 12 residues long. Germline V gene sequence: CDR1 SGHTA, CDR2 FQGNSA. V lost 3 bases and J lost 5, with 7 bases in between. In DNA form, the CDR3 reads TGTGCCAGCAGCTTTCTGGCTACTGAAGCTTTCTTT. Amino acids: CASSFLATEAFF.

CDR3 sequence: CASHLGGGSYEQYF. CDR3 coding DNA: TGTGCCAGCCACCTCGGGGGAGGCTCCTACGAGCAGTACTTC. This chain links TRBV5-4 with TRBJ2-7; D is perhaps TRBD2 (6 bases). Looked up from germline, CDR1 is SGHNT and CDR2 is YYREEE (reference sequence). V dropped 7 bases and J dropped 0 bases, with 14 bases sitting between them. CDR3 length: 14 residues.

This clone has just one count. The genes are TRBV6-1 and TRBJ1-2, with D unresolved. V was clipped by 9 bases and J by 8 bases, with 7 bases between them. CDR1 is MNHNS and CDR2 is SASEGT in the germline V gene. There are 9 residues in the CDR3. The CDR3 coding sequence is TGTGCCAGGTGGAGAGGCTACACCTTC. As protein: CARWRGYTF.

This clone was counted a few times. V is TRBV29-1 and J is TRBJ1-1; 9 positions match TRBD1. Germline-derived CDR1 and CDR2 are SQVTM and ANQGSEA. J was trimmed by 11 bases and V by 4 bases; bases with no gene match: 11. This CDR3 spans 13 amino acids. CDR3 sequence: CSVGDRASPIAFF. DNA of the CDR3: TGCAGCGTTGGGGACAGGGCGAGTCCGATCGCTTTCTTT.

The chain combines TRBV29-1 with TRBJ2-7, with D perhaps matching TRBD1 (6 bases). The CDR3 is 13 residues long. V lost 5 bases and J 7 bases, leaving 18 bases between the germline ends. In germline, CDR1 is SQVTM, CDR2 ANQGSEA. The CDR3 DNA reads TGCAGCGTTCGGACAGCCTCAGTTCCGGAGCAGTACTTC. Translated, it gives CSVRTASVPEQYF.

The V call is TRBV5-5, the J call TRBJ2-1; 9 bases agree with TRBD1. V lost 2 bases, J lost 15 bases, and 6 bases stayed unmatched. Germline CDR1 is SGHKS and CDR2 is YYEKEE (reference sequence). The CDR3 extends over 12 amino acids. CDR3 coding DNA: TGTGCCAGCAGCTTTGACAGGGGGAGGCTGTTCTTC. It is translated as CASSFDRGRLFF.

The CDR3 sequence is CASSIAAGGSSYNEQFF. Written as DNA, the CDR3 is TGTGCCAGTAGTATAGCGGCGGGAGGGAGCTCCTACAATGAGCAGTTCTTC. This chain links TRBV19 with TRBJ2-1, with 9 bases lining up with TRBD2. The junction had 4 bases not matched to a gene; V was cut back by 1 base and J by 0 bases. Germline CDR1 and CDR2: LNHDA and SQIVND (reference sequence). This CDR3 contains 17 residues.

This sequence joins TRBV4-2 and TRBJ2-7, with TRBD2 matching 8 bases. J gave up 2 bases and V 4 bases, and 7 bases lay outside the gene matches. The CDR3 extends over 15 amino acids. The V gene's germline CDR1 is LGHNA and CDR2 YNFKEQ. In DNA, the CDR3 is TGTGCCAGCAGCCCGGGAGCGGGAGCTACCTACGAGCAGTACTTC. Its translation: CASSPGAGATYEQYF.

This clone was seen only a few times. This sequence joins TRBV6-5 and TRBJ2-3, with a tentative D call TRBD1 (6 bases). The germline V and J ends were trimmed by 5 bases and 0 bases, with 9 bases remaining between them. CDR1 and CDR2 (germline): MNHEY, SVGAGI. The CDR3 is 14 amino acids. The CDR3 sequence: CASSDGQSTDTQYF. CDR3 in DNA: TGTGCCAGCAGTGACGGACAGAGCACAGATACGCAGTATTTT.

The J gene is TRBJ1-5, the V gene TRBV7-2; D might be TRBD1 (5 bases). The germline V gene encodes CDR1 SGHTA and CDR2 FQGNSA. The V gene lost 3 bases and the J gene lost 3 bases, with 12 bases spanning the gap. The CDR3 runs to 15 residues. CDR3 in amino acids: CASSFNAGPNQPQHF. Here the CDR3 DNA reads TGTGCCAGCAGCTTCAACGCAGGGCCCAATCAGCCCCAGCATTTT.

This clone was counted a few times. The junction departs from the called germline gene at one end, perhaps through a read error. This chain connects TRBV7-2 to TRBJ2-1; no clear D gene. Germline CDR1 is SGHTA and CDR2 is FQGNSA. This CDR3 spans 12 amino acids. CDR3 sequence reads: CASSLGLNEQFF. In DNA form, the CDR3 reads TGTGCCAGCAGTTTAGGGTTGAATGAGCAGTTCTTC.

Only a few counts were recorded for this clone. V and J are TRBV18 and TRBJ1-1; D is ambiguous. Germline values: CDR1 KGHSH, CDR2 LQKENI. V was cut by 6 bases and J by 8 bases, with 16 bases left in between. This CDR3 has 13 amino acids. The CDR3 here is CASSTSMEEEAFF. CDR3 in DNA: TGTGCCAGCTCGACCTCCATGGAGGAAGAAGCTTTCTTT.

This clone rates as medium-sized. The junction and the germline gene differ at one end; a read error may be behind it. The chain uses TRBV14 and TRBJ1-2, with TRBD1 identical over 7 bases. Germline V gene data show CDR1 as SGHDN and CDR2 as FVKESK. The CDR3 consists of 15 residues. The CDR3 reads CASSEEGTANYGYTF. DNA of the CDR3: TGTGCCAGCAGCGAAGAGGGGACAGCTAACTATGGCTACACCTTC.

The V and J genes are TRBV6-1 and TRBJ1-2, with a tentative D call TRBD1 (6 bases). CDR1 is MNHNS, CDR2 SASEGT, per germline. The CDR3 is made up of 16 amino acids. Trimming cost V 3 bases and J 4 bases, with 18 bases left between them. The CDR3 spells CASSDQLQGTPYGYTF. The CDR3, as DNA: TGTGCCAGCAGTGACCAGTTGCAGGGGACGCCCTATGGCTACACCTTC.

The chain recombines TRBV27 with TRBJ1-2; perhaps TRBD1 as D (6 bases). The V and J ends lost 0 bases and 4 bases respectively, with 12 bases between them. CDR1 is MNHEY, CDR2 SMNVEV, per germline (reference sequence). The CDR3 has 15 residues. The CDR3 loop reads CASSLSPGTPYGYTF. CDR3 sequence (DNA): TGTGCCAGCAGTTTATCCCCCGGGACACCCTATGGCTACACCTTC.